This TCR beta chain was retrieved from a study of radiation and T cells in renal cell carcinoma. Across the study: Nephrectomy followed 15 Gy stereotactic body radiation by 4 weeks. Study-wide results and caveats: Baseline intratumoral clonotype presence is unknown without pretreatment biopsies.

Regarding time point: blood 2 weeks post-SBRT. Treatment defined: 15 Gy SBRT to primary tumor, nephrectomy 4 weeks later. Radiation-treated patients gave blood at baseline, week 2 and week 4. Trimming at V came to 4 bases and at J to 4 bases, leaving 6 bases not matched to a gene. The length of the CDR3 is 14 residues. Germline V gene sequence: CDR1 MNHEY, CDR2 SMNVEV (reference sequence). This table comes from immunoSEQ multiplex PCR, and its TCRdb copy is limited to in-frame clones, with some not included. The table has under 150,000 clones, more than 80% seen once; the top ten hold approximately 1.9%. A word on this clone: The antigen is not known.

This material consisted of blood, taken from a patient whose treatment included radiotherapy and nephrectomy. The receptor's source is a woman aged 60-70 years with renal cell carcinoma. This chain connects TRBV27 to TRBJ2-7; TRBD1 aligns across 8 bases. CDR3: CASSSQGGPYEQYF. CDR3 sequence (DNA): TGTGCCAGCAGTTCACAGGGGGGCCCATACGAGCAGTACTTC.